These 15 T cell receptor beta chains were all obtained from the same sample, sequenced in a study of blood T cell repertoires in COVID-19. TCRdb's copy holds only in-frame clones and misses some; the assay was immunoSEQ multiplex PCR. Of approximately 260,000 clones detected, 80% to 85% appear once; the ten largest clones hold about an eighth. The sample consisted of peripheral blood. The receptors originated from a woman aged 55-70 years with active or convalescent COVID-19.

The chain has TRBV2 and TRBJ1-5; tentative D call: TRBD1 (5 bases). V shed 6 bases and J shed 4 bases, with 16 bases lying between them. There are 15 residues in the CDR3. Per germline, CDR1 SNHLY and CDR2 FYNNEI. This CDR3 is CASSEQSQGNQPQHF. Written as DNA, the CDR3 is TGTGCCAGCAGCGAGCAGTCGCAGGGAAATCAGCCCCAGCATTTT.

The chain links TRBV5-6 to TRBJ2-7, with D maybe TRBD2 (6 bases). V was shortened by 4 bases and J by 0 bases, with 11 bases between the two germline ends. From germline, CDR1 is SGHDT and CDR2 YYEEEE. The CDR3 runs to 14 residues. CDR3 bases: TGTGCCAGCAGCCTAGGGACTCCCTCCTACGAGCAGTACTTC. Amino acids: CASSLGTPSYEQYF.

This clone came up a few times. Other DNA sequences in this sample translate to the same CDR3. The chain carries TRBV5-1 and TRBJ2-5; 12 bases are shared with TRBD1. Germline V lookup: CDR1 SGHRS, CDR2 YFSETQ. This CDR3 spans 16 amino acids. V lost 0 bases to trimming and J lost 5 bases; unmatched junction nucleotides: 5. The DNA of the CDR3 is TGCGCCAGCAGCTTGGAGGGACAGGGGGCGGGGGAGACCCAGTACTTC. Encoded protein: CASSLEGQGAGETQYF.

The rearrangement joins TRBV6-1 to TRBJ2-3; the D gene is possibly TRBD2 (5 bases). This CDR3 region has 13 residues. V dropped 2 bases and J dropped 9 bases, with 12 bases sitting between them. Germline CDR1 is MNHNS and CDR2 is SASEGT. CDR3 nucleotides: TGTGCCAGCAGTGAATGGTCTACGGGGACGCAGTATTTT. Its translation is CASSEWSTGTQYF.

The J gene is TRBJ2-1, the V gene TRBV20-1; the match to TRBD2 covers 8 bases. The germline CDR1 and CDR2 sequences are DFQATT and SNEGSKA (reference sequence). After removal of 6 bases from V and 13 bases from J, the junction contained 8 bases not matched to a gene. The CDR3 spans 11 residues. The CDR3 DNA is TGCAGTGCGTCCACTAGCGGTTATCAGTTCTTC. Translation gives CSASTSGYQFF.

J is TRBJ1-2 and V is TRBV4-2; 8 bases are shared with TRBD1. J gave up 2 bases and V 3 bases, and 8 bases lay outside the gene matches. Germline CDR1 and CDR2: LGHNA and YNFKEQ. There are 16 residues in the CDR3. The CDR3: CASSHPLRTGNYGYTF. The DNA for the CDR3 is TGTGCCAGCAGCCACCCCCTTCGGACAGGGAACTATGGCTACACCTTC.

This chain joins TRBV19 and TRBJ1-1; tentatively, D is TRBD1 (6 bases). With 6 bases removed from V and 1 base from J, the gap between germline ends came to 21 bases. This CDR3 contains 17 residues. CDR1 is LNHDA, CDR2 SQIVND, per germline (reference sequence). In DNA, the CDR3 is TGTGCCAGTAGACGCCCAGTAACGGGACACACGAACACTGAAGCTTTCTTT. Protein product: CASRRPVTGHTNTEAFF.

The rearrangement uses TRBV18 and TRBJ1-3; D gene unclear. CDR1 and CDR2 from the germline V gene are KGHSH and LQKENI. V lost 3 bases to trimming and J lost 0 bases, with 9 bases between them. The CDR3 consists of 15 residues. Written as DNA, the CDR3 is TGTGCCAGCTCACCTCCGGGGAGCTCTGGAAACACCATATATTTT. Translation: CASSPPGSSGNTIYF. Combining the CDR3 with reference TRBV18 and TRBJ1-3 gives the whole variable domain NAGVMQNPRHLVRRRGQEARLRCSPMKGHSHVYWYRQLPEEGLKFMVYLQKENIIDESGMPKERFSAEFPKEGPSILRIQQVVRGDSAAYFCASSPPGSSGNTIYFGEGSWLTVV.

The rearrangement uses TRBV7-9 and TRBJ2-7; maybe TRBD2 (5 bases). Germline-derived CDR1 and CDR2 are SEHNR and FQNEAQ (reference sequence). The ends were cut back, 5 bases at V and 8 bases at J, with 16 bases in the middle. This CDR3 has 13 residues. The CDR3 protein is CASSRGFPGKQYF. CDR3 sequence (DNA): TGTGCCAGCAGCCGGGGATTCCCCGGAAAGCAGTACTTC.

The rearrangement links TRBV3-1 (or the pseudogene TRBV3-2) to TRBJ2-7; no definite D call. CDR1 and CDR2 (germline): LGHDT, YNNKEL (reference sequence). The CDR3 sequence is 12 residues long. With 1 base removed from V and 4 bases from J, the gap between germline ends came to 5 bases. CDR3 nucleotide sequence: TGTGCCAGCAGCCAAGTGGAGTACGAGCAGTACTTC. Amino acid sequence: CASSQVEYEQYF.

This clone was recorded only once. The chain joins TRBV24-1 to TRBJ2-3, with 9 bases lining up with TRBD2. From germline, CDR1 is KGHDR and CDR2 SFDVKD. This CDR3 region has 15 residues. V was pared by 4 bases and J by 4 bases, with 5 bases of the junction left unmatched. The CDR3 bases are TGTGCCACCAGTGACCCTCTAGCGGGGTCAGATACGCAGTATTTT. It specifies CATSDPLAGSDTQYF.

DNA for the CDR3: TGCGCCAGCAGGGCCTCCTTGCAGGGGGATGGCTACACCTTC. Encoded protein: CASRASLQGDGYTF. V gene TRBV10-2 combines with J gene TRBJ1-2; 7 positions agree with TRBD1. The CDR3 covers 14 residues. Trimming cost V 6 bases and J 6 bases; bases outside gene matches: 10. Germline lookup yields CDR1 WSHSY and CDR2 SAAADI.

As for this clone: This specimen includes other DNA sequences encoding the same CDR3. The chain is built from TRBV5-1 and TRBJ1-6; 9 bases fit TRBD1. This CDR3 region has 14 residues. CDR1 is SGHRS, CDR2 YFSETQ, per germline. J gave up 7 bases and V 4 bases, and 3 bases lay outside the gene matches. The CDR3 nucleotides are TGCGCCAGCAGCCTGGGACAGGGAAATTCACCCCTCCACTTT. Encoded protein: CASSLGQGNSPLHF.

The CDR3 spells CASSLGFQGYEQYF. CDR3 nucleotide sequence: TGTGCCAGCAGCTTAGGGTTCCAGGGCTACGAGCAGTACTTC. The chain is built from TRBV7-6 and TRBJ2-7; the D gene is possibly TRBD1 (5 bases). Trimming took 1 base from V and 3 from J, leaving 10 bases between them. The CDR3 length is 14 residues. Germline CDR1 SGHVS, CDR2 FNYEAQ.

The chain uses TRBV7-2 and TRBJ2-1; 10 bases are a match to TRBD2. Germline V gene sequence: CDR1 SGHTA, CDR2 FQGNSA. The CDR3 spans 18 residues. The J segment lost 0 bases and the V segment lost 5 bases, leaving 10 bases of the junction unmatched. The CDR3 DNA is TGTGCCAGCAGCAAAGCTAGCGGGGGCCCCGGCTCCTACAATGAGCAGTTCTTC. Translated: CASSKASGGPGSYNEQFF.